The source of this TCR beta chain is a study of blood T cell repertoires in COVID-19. For the study at large: Nucleic acid was either cDNA or gDNA, and it came from T cells, B-cell-depleted T cells, or PBMCs.

This table comes from immunoSEQ multiplex PCR, and its TCRdb copy is limited to in-frame clones, with some not included. The sample contains tens of thousands of clones, 82% of which appear only once. Unmatched junction bases numbered 5, after V lost 5 bases and J lost 5 bases. The germline CDR1 and CDR2 sequences are SGHVS and FQNEAQ. This CDR3 comprises 14 residues. Sequenced: peripheral blood. The chain is built from TRBV7-8 and TRBJ2-5; TRBD1 matches at 10 bases. The origin of this receptor is an elderly woman with acute or convalescent COVID-19. In nucleotides, the CDR3 is TGTGCCAGCAGCACGGGACAGGGGAAGGAGACCCAGTACTTC. This encodes CASSTGQGKETQYF.